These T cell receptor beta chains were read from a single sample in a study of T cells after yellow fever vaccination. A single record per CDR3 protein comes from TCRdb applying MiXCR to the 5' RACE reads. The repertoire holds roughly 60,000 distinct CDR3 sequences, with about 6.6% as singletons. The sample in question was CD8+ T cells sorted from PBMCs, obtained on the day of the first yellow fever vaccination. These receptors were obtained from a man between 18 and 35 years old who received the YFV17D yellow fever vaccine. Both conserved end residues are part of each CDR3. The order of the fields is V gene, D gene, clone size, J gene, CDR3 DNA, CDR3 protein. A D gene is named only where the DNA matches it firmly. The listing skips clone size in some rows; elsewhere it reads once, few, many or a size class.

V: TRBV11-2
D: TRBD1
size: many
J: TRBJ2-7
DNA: TGTGCCAGCAGCTTAACAGGGGACTACGAGCAGTACTTC
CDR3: CASSLTGDYEQYF

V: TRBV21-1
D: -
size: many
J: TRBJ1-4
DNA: TGTGCCAGCAGCGGCTACTTTAGCGGCGAAAAACTGTTTTTT
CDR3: CASSGYFSGEKLFF

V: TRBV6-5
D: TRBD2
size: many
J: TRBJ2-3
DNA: TGTGCCAGCCAACGGCCCCCAGCGGGGGGCACAGATACGCAGTATTTT
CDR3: CASQRPPAGGTDTQYF

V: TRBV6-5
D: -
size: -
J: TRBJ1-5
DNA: TGTGCCAGCAGTTACCTGGGGGGAGAGGGCAATCAGCCCCAGCATTTT
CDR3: CASSYLGGEGNQPQHF

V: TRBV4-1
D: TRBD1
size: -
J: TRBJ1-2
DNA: TGCGCCAGCAGTTCAGAGGGGGCTCTTGGCTACACCTTC
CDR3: CASSSEGALGYTF

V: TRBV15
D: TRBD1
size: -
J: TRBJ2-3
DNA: TGTGCCACCAGCAGTCCCGAGGGGACAGGAGTTTTGGATACGCAGTATTTT
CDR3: CATSSPEGTGVLDTQYF

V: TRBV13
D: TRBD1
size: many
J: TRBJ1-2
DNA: TGTGCCAGCAGCGAAGGAACAGGGGAAAAATATGGCTACACCTTC
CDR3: CASSEGTGEKYGYTF

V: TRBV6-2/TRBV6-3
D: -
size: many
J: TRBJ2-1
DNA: TGTGCCAGCAGTTACGGTCGGGCCTACAATGAGCAGTTCTTC
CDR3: CASSYGRAYNEQFF

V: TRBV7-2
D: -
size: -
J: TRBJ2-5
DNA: TGTGCCAGCAGCTTCCCCGGCTGGTTGGCCCAGTACTTC
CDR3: CASSFPGWLAQYF

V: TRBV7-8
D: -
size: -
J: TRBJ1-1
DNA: TGTGCCAGCAGCCCCATCCGGGGAAGCACTGAAGCTTTCTTT
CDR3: CASSPIRGSTEAFF

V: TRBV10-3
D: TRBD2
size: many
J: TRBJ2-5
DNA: TGTGCCACGGGAGGGACATCTAAAGAGACCCAGTACTTC
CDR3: CATGGTSKETQYF

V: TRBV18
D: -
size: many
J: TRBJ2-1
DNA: TGTGCCAGCTCACCACCCCAGAACAATGAGCAGTTCTTC
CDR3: CASSPPQNNEQFF

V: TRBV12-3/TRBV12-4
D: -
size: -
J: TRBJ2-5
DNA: TGTGCCAGCAGTTTTCTAGGGGCTTCCCCTGAGACCCAGTACTTC
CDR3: CASSFLGASPETQYF

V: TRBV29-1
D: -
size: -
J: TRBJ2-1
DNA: TGCAGCGTTGAAGAGGAGTTGGACAGCCACAATGAGCAGTTCTTC
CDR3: CSVEEELDSHNEQFF